The clone carrying this T cell receptor (beta chain) was seen only once. Antigen: not known. This sample is part of a study of circulating and synovial CD4+ cells in juvenile arthritis. Points from the study as a whole: Diversity here was lower than in bulk blood CD4 cells. Overlap with synovium rose as more T cells were sequenced.

With 4 bases clipped from V and 5 bases from J, the junction kept 14 bases outside the gene matches. Germline V gene data show CDR1 as MDHEN and CDR2 as SYDVKM. The CDR3 consists of 16 residues. Samples derive from patients with active juvenile idiopathic arthritis. Profiled with immunoSEQ multiplex PCR; TCRdb holds only in-frame clones, not every one. The data hold about 3,600 clones, with 75% to 85% observed a single time. The receptor was isolated from a human donor with juvenile idiopathic arthritis. Sequencing used CD4+ T cells from synovial fluid. V gene TRBV28 combines with J gene TRBJ2-7; 7 bases are shared with TRBD1. CDR3 loop: CASSSPGGPLSDEQYF. The CDR3 DNA is TGTGCCAGCAGTTCGCCAGGGGGACCTTTATCGGACGAGCAGTACTTC.